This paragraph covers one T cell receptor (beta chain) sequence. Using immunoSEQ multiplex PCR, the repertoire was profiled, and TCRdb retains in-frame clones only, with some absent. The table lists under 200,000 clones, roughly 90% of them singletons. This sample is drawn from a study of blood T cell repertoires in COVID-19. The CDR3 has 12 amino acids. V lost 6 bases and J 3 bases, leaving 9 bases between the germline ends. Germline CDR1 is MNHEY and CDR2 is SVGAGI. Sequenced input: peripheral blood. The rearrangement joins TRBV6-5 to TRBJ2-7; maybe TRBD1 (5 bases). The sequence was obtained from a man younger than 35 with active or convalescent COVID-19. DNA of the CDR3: TGTGCCAGCAGGGGGCCAGACTACGAGCAGTACTTC. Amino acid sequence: CASRGPDYEQYF.